Reported below is one T cell receptor (beta chain). The target antigen is unknown. The data are from a study of CD8+ T cells in alopecia areata. Study-wide findings and caveats: Lesional scalp, especially alopecia totalis/universalis, showed higher clonality than normal scalp. While tofacitinib was given, many expanded lesional clones persisted in scalp and blood. With patients, TCR sharing proved less clear than in mice, a difference possibly related to HLA.

CDR1 and CDR2 from the germline V gene are SNHLY and FYNNEI. The V and J ends lost 7 bases and 1 base respectively, with 11 bases between them. This CDR3 spans 13 amino acids. Reverse transcription of extracted RNA yielded cDNA, which provided the sequencing template. Here immunoSEQ multiplex PCR was the method, and the copy in TCRdb shows in-frame clones only, minus some. Altogether more than 140,000 clones are present, roughly 86% being singletons, with the ten largest covering 13%. Treatment described: oral pan-JAK inhibitor, 5-10 mg twice daily. Sequenced material: CD8+ T cells sorted from blood, taken at week 4, from a patient treated with tofacitinib. This clonotype was sampled from a human donor with alopecia areata. The chain links TRBV2 to TRBJ2-7; possible D gene TRBD1, 5 bases. The CDR3 loop is CASMTVSSYEQYF. As DNA, the CDR3 is TGTGCCAGCATGACAGTTTCTTCCTACGAGCAGTACTTC.